This TCR beta chain comes out of a study of tumor-infiltrating lymphocytes in primary liver carcinoma. In the study overall: Among the tumors, stages were T1-T3 N0M0 and sizes roughly 4.2 to 10 cm.

With respect to this clonotype: The CDR3 carries no conserved terminal phenylalanine or tryptophan, so it likely arises from a read error.

This CDR3 is built from 14 residues. Losses at the gene ends were 2 bases for V and 12 bases for J; bases not matched to a gene: 12. From germline, CDR1 is SQVTM and CDR2 ANQGSEA. The investigators made TCR beta cDNA from approximately 500 ng total RNA, using a constant-region primer. It was through three nested multiplex PCR rounds of slightly modified ARM-PCR that TCR beta libraries arose. Each of the first two PCR rounds ran roughly 10 cycles with TRBV1-TRBV30 forward and C-beta reverse primers. TCRdb ran MiXCR on the multiplex PCR reads and lists one entry per CDR3 protein. The sample yields about 310,000 distinct CDR3 sequences, around three fifths seen once. Germline DNA was also extracted, with blood RNA taken from unsorted whole blood.

Material for sequencing was peripheral blood. This receptor was taken from a woman under 40 with primary liver carcinoma and hepatitis B virus infection. The V call is TRBV29-1, the J call TRBJ2-1, with TRBD1 identical over 8 bases. The CDR3 DNA reads TGCAGCGTTGAATGGCCAGGGGGCTTAAGTGTGCAGTTCCTC. Its translation is CSVEWPGGLSVQFL.